The 14 T cell receptor beta chains below come from one sample, sequenced in a study of T cells after yellow fever vaccination (dated by TCRdb to about 2019). The library was built by means of 5' RACE. The run used an Illumina HiSeq 2500. TCRdb itself trimmed the public reads at Q25 with fastp, ran MiXCR and retained productive beta chains. Identical CDR3 protein sequences are pooled into one entry, listed with their most common genes and DNA. Counted in this sample were tens of thousands of distinct CDR3 sequences; over 7.5% of them appeared once. About 40% of the sample rests with the top ten. The treatment or condition label for this specimen denotes: live attenuated yellow fever vaccine strain. The sample in question was CD8+ T cells sorted from PBMCs, obtained on the day of the yellow fever booster vaccination. All receptors come from a man aged 25 to 45 who received the YFV17D yellow fever vaccine.

V and J are TRBV2 and TRBJ2-1; tentative D call: TRBD2 (5 bases). The CDR3 consists of 18 residues. Per germline, CDR1 SNHLY and CDR2 FYNNEI. The germline V and J ends were trimmed by 10 bases and 2 bases, with 27 bases remaining between them. The CDR3 coding sequence is TGTGCCATCTGTTTTGAGGGTTCCCTCCTAGAAACCTACAATGAGCAGTTCTTC. Protein product: CAICFEGSLLETYNEQFF.

The table lists this clonotype with a few counts. This chain connects TRBV7-2 to TRBJ2-3; the match to TRBD2 covers 7 bases. V dropped 0 bases and J dropped 4; count of bases not matched to a gene: 4. Germline CDR1 is SGHTA and CDR2 is FQGNSA. The CDR3 loop spans 15 amino acids. The CDR3 sequence: CASSLAGGPADTQYF. Written as DNA, the CDR3 is TGTGCCAGCAGCTTAGCGGGAGGGCCGGCAGATACGCAGTATTTT.

This clonotype was counted ten times or more. The V gene is TRBV29-1, the J gene TRBJ2-2; weak D call: TRBD2 (5 bases). Trimming cost V 6 bases and J 6 bases, with 20 bases left between them. The CDR3 is made up of 15 amino acids. Germline CDR1 and CDR2: SQVTM and ANQGSEA. In nucleotides, the CDR3 is TGCAGCGTACCTGTGATGGGAGTGGCCCCCGGGGAGCTGTTTTTT. It yields the protein CSVPVMGVAPGELFF.

There are many counts of this clonotype. This sequence joins TRBV27 and TRBJ2-7; 8 bases match TRBD2. The CDR3 consists of 15 residues. V trimming: 4 bases; J trimming: 2 bases; junction bases outside the gene matches: 7. Germline V gene data show CDR1 as MNHEY and CDR2 as SMNVEV (reference sequence). CDR3: CASSYSGLGPYEQYF. CDR3 nucleotides: TGTGCCAGCAGTTACTCGGGACTAGGGCCCTACGAGCAGTACTTC.

In this sample, this clonotype turned up a few times. The chain recombines TRBV7-9 with TRBJ2-1; D is undetermined. This CDR3 region has 16 residues. Germline values: CDR1 SEHNR, CDR2 FQNEAQ (reference sequence). V was cut by 2 bases and J by 3 bases, with 14 bases left in between. CDR3 sequence reads: CASSLLDLPNYNEQFF. The CDR3 DNA reads TGTGCCAGCAGCTTATTAGACCTCCCAAACTACAATGAGCAGTTCTTC.

This clonotype was seen repeatedly, ten times or more. J is TRBJ2-7 and V is TRBV14; 13 bases match TRBD2. The CDR3 contains 15 residues. Trimming at V came to 4 bases and at J to 2 bases, leaving 2 bases not matched to a gene. In germline, CDR1 is SGHDN, CDR2 FVKESK. CDR3 in amino acids: CASSRLAGGPYEQYF. In nucleotides, the CDR3 is TGTGCCAGCAGCCGACTAGCGGGAGGTCCCTACGAGCAGTACTTC.

This clonotype was seen many times. The chain has TRBV6-2 or TRBV6-3 and TRBJ2-5; D is unclear. V was clipped by 5 bases and J by 5 bases, with 9 bases between them. Germline CDR1 reads MNHEY; CDR2 reads SVGEGT. The CDR3 extends over 12 amino acids. CDR3 nucleotide sequence: TGTGCCAGCAGTCCCTCCGCGGAGACCCAGTACTTC. It yields the protein CASSPSAETQYF.

V and J are TRBV13 and TRBJ1-2; 9 bases map to TRBD1. The CDR3 is made up of 13 amino acids. V shed 4 bases, J shed 8 bases, and the junction held 5 bases outside the gene matches. Germline V gives CDR1 PRHDT, CDR2 FYEKMQ (reference sequence). CDR3 DNA: TGTGCCAGCAGCTGGGGACAGGGTGGCGGCTACACCTTC. The encoded protein is CASSWGQGGGYTF.

This clonotype has at least ten counts. The chain is built from TRBV10-3 and TRBJ2-2, with 8 bases aligning to TRBD1. The CDR3 totals 15 residues. Trimming removed 4 bases from V and 3 bases from J; junction bases left unmatched: 4. Looked up from germline, CDR1 is ENHRY and CDR2 is SYGVKD. The CDR3 bases are TGTGCCATCAGTGGAACGACAGGGGACACCGGGGAGCTGTTTTTT. Its protein is CAISGTTGDTGELFF.

This clonotype was recorded many times. V and J are TRBV5-1 and TRBJ2-2; D may be TRBD1 or TRBD2 (5 bases each). V was cut by 7 bases and J by 7 bases, with 20 bases left in between. Germline loops: CDR1 SGHRS, CDR2 YFSETQ. This CDR3 is 15 amino acids long. DNA of the CDR3: TGCGCCAGCCACGGGACGGCTCAATTGAGCGGGGAGCTGTTTTTT. Protein: CASHGTAQLSGELFF.

The genes are TRBV6-5 and TRBJ2-2; no clear D gene. V was shortened by 2 bases and J by 6 bases, with 7 bases between the two germline ends. Per germline, CDR1 MNHEY and CDR2 SVGAGI. CDR3 length equals 13 residues. CDR3 loop: CASSYASAGELFF. CDR3 nucleotide sequence: TGTGCCAGCAGTTACGCCAGCGCCGGGGAGCTGTTTTTT.

This clonotype has more than one count but fewer than ten. The chain has TRBV7-6 and TRBJ2-4; TRBD2 agrees at 8 bases. The germline V gene has CDR1 SGHVS and CDR2 FNYEAQ. The V and J ends lost 1 base and 8 bases, in that order; junction bases with no gene match: 16. The CDR3 loop spans 18 amino acids. CDR3 DNA sequence: TGTGCCAGCAGCTTAGATATGTTCGGGAGGGGTAGGATTGACATTCAGTACTTC. Its translation: CASSLDMFGRGRIDIQYF.

This clonotype appeared a few times. This chain joins TRBV11-3 and TRBJ2-5, with TRBD2 matching over 11 bases. Losses at the gene ends were 5 bases for V and 2 bases for J; bases not matched to a gene: 7. Germline values: CDR1 SGHNT, CDR2 YENEEA. This CDR3 contains 16 residues. The CDR3 loop reads CASSRGTSGPQETQYF. CDR3 in DNA: TGTGCCAGCAGCCGCGGGACTAGCGGACCACAAGAGACCCAGTACTTC.

This clonotype came up a few times. The chain combines TRBV4-3 with TRBJ2-1; D remains ambiguous. With 1 base removed from V and 6 bases from J, the gap between germline ends came to 7 bases. The CDR3 runs to 13 residues. Germline lookup yields CDR1 LGHNA and CDR2 YSLEER. CDR3 protein: CASSQVLGNEQFF. The CDR3 bases are TGCGCCAGCAGCCAAGTATTGGGCAATGAGCAGTTCTTC.